This T cell receptor beta chain was recovered during a study of blood T cell repertoires in COVID-19. The data were produced by immunoSEQ multiplex PCR, yet TCRdb's version contains in-frame clones alone and is incomplete. The sample includes around 480,000 clones, 87% of them seen just once. V was trimmed by 3 bases and J by 5 bases, leaving 9 bases between them. Germline CDR1 and CDR2: SGDLS and YYNGEE. This CDR3 region has 14 residues. The specimen was PBMCs or T cells enriched from blood (not recorded which). The receptor was isolated from a woman aged 18 to 35 who had recovered from COVID-19. V usage is TRBV9 and J usage is TRBJ1-6; TRBD1 is a possible D gene (5 bases). The CDR3 bases are TGTGCCAGCAGCGGACAGATAGATAATTCACCCCTCCACTTT. It codes for CASSGQIDNSPLHF.